Listed below are T cell receptor beta chains from one sample, sequenced in a study of blood T cells in healthy people across ages. TCRdb analysed the 5' RACE reads with MiXCR anew, one entry per CDR3 protein. The sample has about 670,000 distinct CDR3 sequences; around 43% are singletons. Sequenced input: blood. These receptors originate from an older man in good health. Each CDR3 is given with its conserved first and last residue. Fields, in order: D gene, V gene, clone size, J gene, CDR3 DNA, CDR3 protein. The D gene is left open where the match is weak. Clone size is not always given. Where it is, it says once, few, many or a class for expanded clones.

d_call: TRBD1
v_call: TRBV7-6
clone_size: few
j_call: TRBJ2-3
cdr3_nt: TGTGCCAGCAGCCAAGGGACAGCGGTCACAGATACGCAGTATTTT
cdr3_aa: CASSQGTAVTDTQYF

d_call: NA
v_call: TRBV7-3
clone_size: NA
j_call: TRBJ2-2
cdr3_nt: TGCGCCAGCAGCCCCAAGTCGATCGGGGAGCTGTTTTTT
cdr3_aa: CASSPKSIGELFF

d_call: NA
v_call: TRBV7-9
clone_size: many
j_call: TRBJ2-3
cdr3_nt: TGTGCCAGCAGCTTCAGGGGATCTAGCACAGATACGCAGTATTTT
cdr3_aa: CASSFRGSSTDTQYF

d_call: NA
v_call: TRBV28
clone_size: many
j_call: TRBJ2-7
cdr3_nt: TGTGCCAGCAGTTTAGAGGGCAGCGGCGCCTACGAGCAGTACTTC
cdr3_aa: CASSLEGSGAYEQYF

d_call: TRBD1
v_call: TRBV5-5
clone_size: NA
j_call: TRBJ2-5
cdr3_nt: TGTGCCAGCAGCTTAAGGCAGGGGGCGCAGGGAGAGACCCAGTACTTC
cdr3_aa: CASSLRQGAQGETQYF

d_call: TRBD2
v_call: TRBV19
clone_size: NA
j_call: TRBJ2-7
cdr3_nt: TGTGCCAGTAGCAAGACTAGCGGGGGGCCCTACGAGCAGTACTTC
cdr3_aa: CASSKTSGGPYEQYF

d_call: NA
v_call: TRBV10-3
clone_size: NA
j_call: TRBJ2-7
cdr3_nt: TGTGCCATCAGTTATACGGCGGGATACGAGCAGTACTTC
cdr3_aa: CAISYTAGYEQYF

d_call: NA
v_call: TRBV2
clone_size: few
j_call: TRBJ2-1
cdr3_nt: TGTGCCAGCGGTGTTTGGCGTGCAGGAAATGAGCAGTTCTTC
cdr3_aa: CASGVWRAGNEQFF

d_call: TRBD1
v_call: TRBV7-2
clone_size: NA
j_call: TRBJ2-2
cdr3_nt: TGTGCCAGCAGCAGAGGGGACAGAAGCACCGGGGAGCTGTTTTTT
cdr3_aa: CASSRGDRSTGELFF

d_call: NA
v_call: TRBV20-1
clone_size: few
j_call: TRBJ2-1
cdr3_nt: TGCAGTGCTATCACTCGGGAAGGAGGGTATGAGCAGTTCTTC
cdr3_aa: CSAITREGGYEQFF

d_call: NA
v_call: TRBV6-2/TRBV6-3
clone_size: NA
j_call: TRBJ1-2
cdr3_nt: TGTGCCAGCAGTTACCTTCCGGACAGCCCTGGCTATGGCTACACCTTC
cdr3_aa: CASSYLPDSPGYGYTF

d_call: NA
v_call: TRBV29-1
clone_size: NA
j_call: TRBJ2-7
cdr3_nt: TGCAGCGTTGAAGGTAGCGGAGGGACCTACGAGCAGTACTTC
cdr3_aa: CSVEGSGGTYEQYF

d_call: NA
v_call: TRBV6-2/TRBV6-3
clone_size: NA
j_call: TRBJ2-1
cdr3_nt: TGTGCCAGCAGTTACTCCACGGGAATTCCCTACAATGAGCAGTTCTTC
cdr3_aa: CASSYSTGIPYNEQFF

d_call: TRBD2
v_call: TRBV6-6
clone_size: NA
j_call: TRBJ2-1
cdr3_nt: TGTGCCAGCAGTTATGGGGGAACCGGGACTAGCGGGGTGGCGCAGTTCTTC
cdr3_aa: CASSYGGTGTSGVAQFF

d_call: TRBD1
v_call: TRBV29-1
clone_size: NA
j_call: TRBJ2-7
cdr3_nt: TGCAGCGCCCACGCCCGGGACAGTAACTACGAGCAGTACTTC
cdr3_aa: CSAHARDSNYEQYF

d_call: TRBD2
v_call: TRBV2
clone_size: NA
j_call: TRBJ2-3
cdr3_nt: TGTGCCAGCACCAGGACTAGCGGGGTTTTTAGCACAGATACGCAGTATTTT
cdr3_aa: CASTRTSGVFSTDTQYF

d_call: TRBD2
v_call: TRBV5-6
clone_size: NA
j_call: TRBJ2-1
cdr3_nt: TGTGCCAGCAGCTTGTTGAAGCGGGGGGGCCTAAATGAGCAGTTCTTC
cdr3_aa: CASSLLKRGGLNEQFF

d_call: NA
v_call: TRBV20-1
clone_size: once
j_call: TRBJ2-1
cdr3_nt: TGCAGTGCTAGTACAGACTCCTACAATGAGCAGTTCTTC
cdr3_aa: CSASTDSYNEQFF

d_call: TRBD1
v_call: TRBV7-9
clone_size: few
j_call: TRBJ2-1
cdr3_nt: TGTGCCAGCAGACTAAGCGACAGGGGCCATGAGCAGTTCTTC
cdr3_aa: CASRLSDRGHEQFF

d_call: NA
v_call: TRBV20-1
clone_size: NA
j_call: TRBJ2-2
cdr3_nt: TGCAGTGCTAGAGGTCACACCGGGGAGCTGTTTTTT
cdr3_aa: CSARGHTGELFF

d_call: NA
v_call: TRBV9
clone_size: NA
j_call: TRBJ2-7
cdr3_nt: TGTGCCAGCAGCGTCGCACAGGGCTCCTACGAGCAGTACTTC
cdr3_aa: CASSVAQGSYEQYF

d_call: NA
v_call: TRBV28
clone_size: NA
j_call: TRBJ2-7
cdr3_nt: TGTGCCAGCAGTTTGCTGAACCCGGGGGAGCAGTACTTC
cdr3_aa: CASSLLNPGEQYF

d_call: NA
v_call: TRBV12-3/TRBV12-4
clone_size: few
j_call: TRBJ1-1
cdr3_nt: TGTGCCAGTAGATTCATGAACACTGAAGCTTTCTTT
cdr3_aa: CASRFMNTEAFF

d_call: TRBD1
v_call: TRBV6-2/TRBV6-3
clone_size: NA
j_call: TRBJ2-5
cdr3_nt: TGTGCCAGCAGTTACCCCCGGACAGGTCAAGAGACCCAGTACTTC
cdr3_aa: CASSYPRTGQETQYF

d_call: NA
v_call: TRBV7-2
clone_size: few
j_call: TRBJ1-5
cdr3_nt: TGTGCCAGCAGCTACACGACAGAGTATCAGCCCCAGCATTTT
cdr3_aa: CASSYTTEYQPQHF

d_call: NA
v_call: TRBV29-1
clone_size: few
j_call: TRBJ2-7
cdr3_nt: TGCAGCGTCCGACAACAGGTTTCCTACGAGCAGTACTTC
cdr3_aa: CSVRQQVSYEQYF

d_call: NA
v_call: TRBV5-1
clone_size: few
j_call: TRBJ1-5
cdr3_nt: TGCGCCAGCAGCTTTACAATAGATCAGCCCCAGCATTTT
cdr3_aa: CASSFTIDQPQHF

d_call: NA
v_call: TRBV29-1
clone_size: NA
j_call: TRBJ2-3
cdr3_nt: TGCCGCGTTGAAGATCTTATGTCTTCCCAATTTACGCAGTATTTT
cdr3_aa: CRVEDLMSSQFTQYF

d_call: NA
v_call: TRBV9
clone_size: NA
j_call: TRBJ2-3
cdr3_nt: TGTGCCAGCAGCGCAGGGGCATTTCTCACAGATACGCAGTATTTT
cdr3_aa: CASSAGAFLTDTQYF

d_call: TRBD2
v_call: TRBV12-3/TRBV12-4
clone_size: NA
j_call: TRBJ2-7
cdr3_nt: TGTGCCAGCAGTTTAGAGGTCTCGGATAGCGGGGTAGAGCAGTACTTC
cdr3_aa: CASSLEVSDSGVEQYF

d_call: NA
v_call: TRBV7-2
clone_size: NA
j_call: TRBJ2-7
cdr3_nt: TGTGCCAGCAGCTTAGGGCATGTCGTCGGGGAAAACTCCTACGAGCAGTACTTC
cdr3_aa: CASSLGHVVGENSYEQYF

d_call: NA
v_call: TRBV6-5
clone_size: NA
j_call: TRBJ1-6
cdr3_nt: TGTGCCAGCAATTACTCGAAGCCAGGGGAGAGGGGGTCACCCCTCCACTTT
cdr3_aa: CASNYSKPGERGSPLHF

d_call: TRBD2
v_call: TRBV20-1
clone_size: NA
j_call: TRBJ2-1
cdr3_nt: TGCAGTGCTAGAATCGGACTAGCGGGAGCCTTAAGAAGCTCCTACAATGAGCAGTTCTTC
cdr3_aa: CSARIGLAGALRSSYNEQFF

d_call: NA
v_call: TRBV7-2
clone_size: NA
j_call: TRBJ2-1
cdr3_nt: TGTGCCAGCAGCCAGGGACTCAGGAGCTACAATGAGCAGTTCTTC
cdr3_aa: CASSQGLRSYNEQFF

d_call: TRBD2
v_call: TRBV6-2/TRBV6-3
clone_size: NA
j_call: TRBJ2-1
cdr3_nt: TGTGCCAGCAGGTCCCCGGGACTAGCGGGGTACAATGAGCAGTTCTTC
cdr3_aa: CASRSPGLAGYNEQFF

d_call: NA
v_call: TRBV12-3/TRBV12-4
clone_size: many
j_call: TRBJ2-3
cdr3_nt: TGTGCCAGCAGTTTAGATGGCGAGGCCCCAGCAGATACGCAGTATTTT
cdr3_aa: CASSLDGEAPADTQYF

d_call: TRBD2
v_call: TRBV20-1
clone_size: few
j_call: TRBJ2-3
cdr3_nt: TGCAGTGCTAGGACCCTAGCGGGCCTTCGGGATACGCAGTATTTT
cdr3_aa: CSARTLAGLRDTQYF

d_call: TRBD2
v_call: TRBV6-2/TRBV6-3
clone_size: few
j_call: TRBJ2-7
cdr3_nt: TGTGCCAGCAGTCTCAGGGCCCTTCCGGGACTAGCGGGAATCTACGAGCAGTACTTC
cdr3_aa: CASSLRALPGLAGIYEQYF

d_call: NA
v_call: TRBV10-2
clone_size: NA
j_call: TRBJ2-7
cdr3_nt: TGCGCCAGCAGTGAATTGGTCTACGAGCAGTACTTC
cdr3_aa: CASSELVYEQYF

d_call: TRBD2
v_call: TRBV7-2
clone_size: NA
j_call: TRBJ2-1
cdr3_nt: TGTGCCAGCAGCTCCCGGCCTAGCGGGTTTGGCTTCTACAATGAGCAGTTCTTC
cdr3_aa: CASSSRPSGFGFYNEQFF

d_call: TRBD2
v_call: TRBV5-5
clone_size: NA
j_call: TRBJ2-1
cdr3_nt: TGTGCCAGCAGTTTAGCGGGGGGATACAAGGAGCAGTTCTTC
cdr3_aa: CASSLAGGYKEQFF

d_call: TRBD2
v_call: TRBV4-1
clone_size: NA
j_call: TRBJ2-5
cdr3_nt: TGCGCCAGCAGCCAAGACGGGACTAGCGGGGGGAAAGAGACCCAGTACTTC
cdr3_aa: CASSQDGTSGGKETQYF

d_call: NA
v_call: TRBV28
clone_size: many
j_call: TRBJ2-2
cdr3_nt: TGTGCCAGCAGTATCCGGGACGTCCGAACCGGGGAGCTGTTTTTT
cdr3_aa: CASSIRDVRTGELFF

d_call: TRBD1
v_call: TRBV7-9
clone_size: NA
j_call: TRBJ1-1
cdr3_nt: TGTGCCAGCAGCTTAGCGGCAGGGGGCACTGAAGCTTTCTTT
cdr3_aa: CASSLAAGGTEAFF

d_call: NA
v_call: TRBV29-1
clone_size: few
j_call: TRBJ1-2
cdr3_nt: TGCAGCGTTAGCTTCCGGGCGCACTCCTCGGGCTACACCTTC
cdr3_aa: CSVSFRAHSSGYTF

d_call: NA
v_call: TRBV5-1
clone_size: few
j_call: TRBJ1-4
cdr3_nt: TGCGCCAGCAGCTACTCGACAGGCTTGGGCGAAAAACTGTTTTTT
cdr3_aa: CASSYSTGLGEKLFF

d_call: TRBD2
v_call: TRBV7-8
clone_size: NA
j_call: TRBJ2-1
cdr3_nt: TGTGCCGGCAGCTTTCAGGGACTAGTGTACAATGAGCAGTTCTTC
cdr3_aa: CAGSFQGLVYNEQFF

d_call: NA
v_call: TRBV7-2
clone_size: NA
j_call: TRBJ2-3
cdr3_nt: TGTGCCAGCAGCTTAGACGCAGGTAGTTCAGATACGCAGTATTTT
cdr3_aa: CASSLDAGSSDTQYF

d_call: TRBD1
v_call: TRBV7-2
clone_size: few
j_call: TRBJ2-7
cdr3_nt: TGTGCCAGCAGCCTCTCAACAGGGGGAAGAAACTACGAGCAGTACTTC
cdr3_aa: CASSLSTGGRNYEQYF

d_call: NA
v_call: TRBV5-1
clone_size: NA
j_call: TRBJ1-5
cdr3_nt: TGCGCCAGCAGCTTGGCCGCAGGGGAGGTGCCCCAGCATTTT
cdr3_aa: CASSLAAGEVPQHF

d_call: NA
v_call: TRBV7-9
clone_size: NA
j_call: TRBJ2-3
cdr3_nt: TGTGCCAGCAGCCCGGGACTGGGGCCAGATACGCAGTATTTT
cdr3_aa: CASSPGLGPDTQYF

d_call: TRBD1
v_call: TRBV11-2
clone_size: NA
j_call: TRBJ2-7
cdr3_nt: TGTGCCAGCAGCTCGACAGGGGGCTTCCACGAGCAGTACTTC
cdr3_aa: CASSSTGGFHEQYF

d_call: NA
v_call: TRBV6-2/TRBV6-3
clone_size: NA
j_call: TRBJ2-3
cdr3_nt: TGTGCCAGCAGTTTAATCGGGGTAGTGACAGATACGCAGTATTTT
cdr3_aa: CASSLIGVVTDTQYF

d_call: NA
v_call: TRBV7-9
clone_size: NA
j_call: TRBJ2-5
cdr3_nt: TGTGCCAGCAGTTTTACCGGGACCCTCAACAATGAGCAGTACTTC
cdr3_aa: CASSFTGTLNNEQYF

d_call: NA
v_call: TRBV3-1
clone_size: few
j_call: TRBJ2-7
cdr3_nt: TGTGCCAGCAGCCCAGCCTTAAGATTCTACGAGCAGTACTTC
cdr3_aa: CASSPALRFYEQYF

d_call: TRBD2
v_call: TRBV27
clone_size: NA
j_call: TRBJ2-7
cdr3_nt: TGTGCCAGCAGTTTCTCACTAGCGGGAGCCTACGAGCAGTACTTC
cdr3_aa: CASSFSLAGAYEQYF

d_call: TRBD1
v_call: TRBV25-1
clone_size: NA
j_call: TRBJ2-1
cdr3_nt: TGTGCCAGCAGCGAGGGGGACAGGGACCACAATGAGCAGTTCTTC
cdr3_aa: CASSEGDRDHNEQFF

d_call: NA
v_call: TRBV4-3
clone_size: NA
j_call: TRBJ2-7
cdr3_nt: TGCGCCAGCAGCCAAGGGTACAGGGGGACTAACGAGCAGTACTTC
cdr3_aa: CASSQGYRGTNEQYF